This note documents a single T cell receptor beta chain sequence. The specificity of this receptor is unknown. One base away there is no much larger clone; base qualities are not given. The library came from 5' RACE. Sequencing instrument: Illumina HiSeq 2500. A second about 7 to 12 cycle PCR used a sample-barcoded 5' primer and a J-beta primer mix. A unique molecular identifier was introduced onto each TCR beta cDNA molecule by a template-switch 5' adaptor carrying 12 random nucleotides. Each sample yielded at least 2.5 million CDR3-containing paired-end reads. First-strand cDNA was synthesized from all RNA with the Mint cDNA synthesis kit, primed by a TRBC-specific oligonucleotide. All cDNA was treated with uracil-DNA glycosylase and then went through a first 18-cycle PCR with the universal primers M1SS and BC2_uni_R. The original pipeline was this. Each sample was normalized by randomly selecting 1 million high-quality reads, each carrying a distinct molecular identifier. Reads sharing molecular identifiers were discarded rather than binned into consensus sequences. MiTCR, run with a Q25 quality threshold and the strictest error-elimination algorithm, handled CDR3 identification, clonotype clustering and error correction. A nonparametric unseen species model with Euler transformation was used to estimate a lower bound on total TCR beta diversity. TCRdb trimmed public reads at Q25 via fastp, called clones via MiXCR and kept in-frame beta chains. CDR3 protein duplicates are merged, each entry listing the most common genes and DNA. The authors' filters were not applied to this entry. Counted in this sample were fewer than 900,000 distinct CDR3 sequences; about 36% of them appeared once. The top ten clonotypes cover 10% to 15% of the sample.

The data stem from a study of blood T cells in healthy people across ages (dated by TCRdb to about 2015). Notes on the research overall: In model experiments, template switching captured roughly one uniquely barcoded TCR beta cDNA molecule for every two T cells. The donors were split into four age groups: young (average 16 years), middle-aged (around 37), aged (more than 60) and long-lived (more than 80). Using the same blood draw, the study looked at two additional independent replicas of 1 million unique cDNA reads for two donors, one aged 18 to 29 and the other aged 80 or older. To track age-related changes in TCR beta repertoire diversity, the study relied on deep sequencing normalized with unique cDNA molecular identifiers. To avoid experimental bias, donors of different ages were randomly spread across the sequencing lanes.

As encoded in the germline V gene, CDR1 is ENHRY while CDR2 is SYGVKD. Taken from cysteine to phenylalanine, the CDR3 has 12 residues. Only the CDR3 region is kept as DNA, spanning 36 bases read in frame from base 1. V is pared back by 3 bases and J by 5 bases, with 5 bases lying between the germline termini. Systemically healthy Caucasian individuals from Russia, approximately 39 in total and aged about 6 to 90 years, were included as donors. Each donor gave 8 to 10 milliliters of peripheral blood, collected into EDTA-treated Vacutainer tubes. PBMCs were isolated by Ficoll-Paque density-gradient centrifugation, with at least 7 million obtained per sample. Total RNA was extracted from PBMCs with Trizol reagent, with at least 6 micrograms obtained per sample. Naive CD45RAhigh/CD27high T cell percentages were measured by flow cytometry on a PBMC aliquot from every donor. Broader findings and caveats from the paper: Conclusive comparison of naive and antigen-experienced compartments was prevented by the profiling of bulk unsorted PBMCs. Observed TCR beta diversity per million T cells fell roughly linearly with age, and a significant reduction was already apparent by age around 39. Compared with the aged group, the long-lived group had more naive CD4+ T cells, fewer expanded clones and increased TCR diversity, a pattern suggesting age selection. Observed TCR beta diversity correlated strongly with the percentage of naive T cells measured by flow cytometry. Estimates of total diversity based on one million sequenced T cells were regarded as lower bounds and as underestimates. Donor CMV infection status was unknown, potentially confounding age-related changes in expanded clonotypes.

The rearrangement joined TRBV10-3 to TRBJ1-5; a confident D gene designation cannot be given. Sequencing was done on a sample of blood. This TCR derives from a man aged 18 to 30 in good health. The CDR3 here reads CAISDSDQPQHF. The nucleotide sequence reads TGTGCCATCAGTGATAGTGATCAGCCCCAGCATTTT.